A single sample gave rise to the 20 T cell receptor beta chains below, sequenced in a study of OX40 agonist ivuxolimab in advanced cancers. Here immunoSEQ multiplex PCR was the method, and the copy in TCRdb shows in-frame clones only, minus some. The data show around 58,000 clones, with roughly 89% seen just once and just over 1.4% held by the top ten. This specimen consisted of CD4+ or CD8+ T cells sorted from blood, obtained in a trial of the OX40 agonist ivuxolimab. These receptors originate from an adult with an advanced solid tumor such as melanoma, head and neck, liver or kidney cancer.

This clone was counted between two and nine times. This chain joins TRBV30 and TRBJ2-7, with unresolved D. Trimming took 7 bases from V and 0 from J, leaving 13 bases between them. Germline CDR1 and CDR2: GTSNPN and SVGIG (reference sequence). This CDR3 has 13 amino acids. The CDR3 DNA follows: TGTGCCTTTGAGAGCGCTAGCTCCTACGAGCAGTACTTC. Translated: CAFESASSYEQYF.

The rearrangement joins TRBV2 to TRBJ1-2; D not resolved. CDR1 and CDR2 from the germline V gene are SNHLY and FYNNEI. This CDR3 region has 11 residues. Trimming shortened V by 6 bases and J by 8 bases, and 10 bases separated the two germline ends. The CDR3 DNA is TGTGCCAGCAGGGGTGGATCCGGCTACACCTTC. This sequence encodes CASRGGSGYTF.

This sequence joins TRBV7-8 and TRBJ2-5; possibly TRBD1 for D (5 bases). The CDR3 is 13 amino acids. The ends were cut back, 3 bases at V and 7 bases at J, with 12 bases in the middle. Germline V gives CDR1 SGHVS, CDR2 FQNEAQ. DNA for the CDR3: TGTGCCAGCAGCTTCAAAGGGGATGGGACCCAGTACTTC. Its protein is CASSFKGDGTQYF.

CDR3 in amino acids: CASSRGRENIQYF. DNA of the CDR3: TGTGCCAGCAGCAGGGGCAGGGAAAACATTCAGTACTTC. V usage is TRBV5-4 and J usage is TRBJ2-4; D might be TRBD1 (5 bases). Trimming removed 4 bases at V and 5 bases at J, with 10 bases between. CDR1 and CDR2 from the germline V gene are SGHNT and YYREEE (reference sequence). This CDR3 comprises 13 residues.

J is TRBJ2-1 and V is TRBV11-2; D may be TRBD2 (6 bases). The CDR3 has 14 amino acids. The V and J ends lost 5 bases and 9 bases respectively, with 17 bases between them. Germline assignment: CDR1 SGHAT and CDR2 FQNNGV. CDR3 region: CASSQSTSIVEQFF. CDR3 coding DNA: TGTGCCAGCAGCCAATCGACTAGTATCGTTGAGCAGTTCTTC.

A few counts support this clone. The chain links TRBV30 to TRBJ2-3, with D maybe TRBD2 (6 bases). V lost 6 bases and J 5 bases, leaving 15 bases between the germline ends. Germline V gene data show CDR1 as GTSNPN and CDR2 as SVGIG (reference sequence). This CDR3 contains 13 residues. CDR3 loop: CACWRGSGDTQYF. For the CDR3, the DNA is TGTGCCTGTTGGCGGGGTTCCGGAGATACGCAGTATTTT.

In this sample, this clone is medium-sized. Other DNA sequences in this sample translate to the same CDR3. The chain is built from TRBV5-8 and TRBJ1-3; D unresolved. Per germline, CDR1 SGHTS and CDR2 YDEGEE. This CDR3 comprises 15 residues. V lost 2 bases and J 0 bases, leaving 9 bases between the germline ends. CDR3 DNA sequence: TGTGCCAGCAGCTTCGCAGGTTCCTCTGGAAACACCATATATTTT. This translates into CASSFAGSSGNTIYF.

The chain uses TRBV5-1 and TRBJ2-5; 11 nucleotides line up with TRBD2. Germline V gene data show CDR1 as SGHRS and CDR2 as YFSETQ. Trimming cost V 6 bases and J 4 bases; bases outside gene matches: 11. The CDR3 has 16 residues. The CDR3: CASKAGLAGGRETQYF. The CDR3 coding sequence is TGCGCCAGCAAAGCAGGTCTAGCGGGGGGTCGAGAGACCCAGTACTTC.

The rearrangement links TRBV18 to TRBJ1-3; D might be TRBD1 (6 bases). Germline V lookup: CDR1 KGHSH, CDR2 LQKENI. V was clipped by 6 bases and J by 0 bases, with 18 bases between them. The CDR3 runs to 17 residues. The chain's CDR3 is CASSLTGNPLSGNTIYF. In DNA form, the CDR3 reads TGTGCCAGCTCCCTAACAGGGAACCCCCTCTCTGGAAACACCATATATTTT. Full variable domain (missing parts from reference TRBV18 and TRBJ1-3): NAGVMQNPRHLVRRRGQEARLRCSPMKGHSHVYWYRQLPEEGLKFMVYLQKENIIDESGMPKERFSAEFPKEGPSILRIQQVVRGDSAAYFCASSLTGNPLSGNTIYFGEGSWLTVV.

This clone appeared a few times. This CDR3 is CASSVDGGDGEQYF. CDR3 coding DNA: TGTGCCAGCAGCGTAGATGGGGGAGACGGCGAGCAGTACTTC. The chain combines TRBV9 with TRBJ2-7, with D perhaps assigned TRBD1 or TRBD2 (5 bases each). The germline gives CDR1 SGDLS, CDR2 YYNGEE. The CDR3 has 14 residues. Trimming cost V 0 bases and J 6 bases, with 13 bases left between them.

The chain has TRBV5-6 and TRBJ2-5; possibly TRBD1 for D (6 bases). CDR3 size: 14 residues. The germline V gene encodes CDR1 SGHDT and CDR2 YYEEEE. The V gene lost 4 bases and the J gene lost 2 bases, with 12 bases spanning the gap. The chain's CDR3 is CASSTRQAQETQYF. In nucleotides, the CDR3 is TGTGCCAGCAGCACTCGACAGGCTCAAGAGACCCAGTACTTC.

V is TRBV2 and J is TRBJ2-5; TRBD1 matches 9 bases. The CDR3 length is 14 residues. The germline CDR1 and CDR2 sequences are SNHLY and FYNNEI. With 6 bases clipped from V and 4 bases from J, the junction kept 6 bases outside the gene matches. CDR3 residues: CASRVDRGVETQYF. The CDR3 coding sequence is TGTGCCAGCAGAGTCGACAGGGGGGTAGAGACCCAGTACTTC. Together with reference TRBV2 and TRBJ2-5, the CDR3 gives the full variable domain: EPEVTQTPSHQVTQMGQEVILRCVPISNHLYFYWYRQILGQKVEFLVSFYNNEISEKSEIFDDQFSVERPDGSNFTLKIRSTKLEDSAMYFCASRVDRGVETQYFGPGTRLLVL.

The chain has TRBV5-1 and TRBJ2-3, with 9 positions matching TRBD1. CDR1 is SGHRS, CDR2 YFSETQ, per germline. The V segment lost 2 bases and the J segment 3 bases; nucleotides outside the gene matches: 7. The length of the CDR3 is 16 residues. The CDR3: CASSFQGQGLTDTQYF. Written as DNA, the CDR3 is TGCGCCAGCAGCTTTCAGGGACAGGGCCTTACAGATACGCAGTATTTT.

As to this clone: The same CDR3 can be traced to other DNA sequences in this sample. The chain carries TRBV19 and TRBJ1-5, with D possibly matching TRBD1 (5 bases). Trimming removed 4 bases from V and 6 bases from J, with 13 bases in between. The CDR3 extends over 14 amino acids. Germline assignment: CDR1 LNHDA and CDR2 SQIVND (reference sequence). CDR3 amino acids: CASSTARAGQPQHF. CDR3 DNA sequence: TGTGCCAGTAGTACGGCCAGGGCGGGTCAGCCCCAGCATTTT.

V is TRBV4-1 and J is TRBJ1-1, with a weak D call TRBD1 (5 bases). The CDR3 is made up of 14 amino acids. V lost 0 bases and J 3 bases, leaving 8 bases between the germline ends. Germline values: CDR1 MGHRA, CDR2 YSYEKL. The CDR3 here is CASSQEQGYTEAFF. In DNA, the CDR3 is TGCGCCAGCAGCCAAGAGCAGGGCTACACTGAAGCTTTCTTT.

V and J are TRBV4-1 and TRBJ1-5, with D possibly being TRBD1 (5 bases). This CDR3 has 14 amino acids. Trimming stripped 0 bases from V and 11 bases from J, with 14 bases between. In germline, CDR1 is MGHRA, CDR2 YSYEKL. The CDR3 bases are TGCGCCAGCAGCCAAGATGAGGGGATCATATCCCAGCATTTT. Its protein is CASSQDEGIISQHF.

CDR3 in amino acids: CASSATGRNTIYF. The CDR3 DNA reads as TGTGCCAGCAGCGCGACAGGGAGAAACACCATATATTTT. V usage is TRBV9 and J usage is TRBJ1-3; 7 bases fit TRBD1. Germline values: CDR1 SGDLS, CDR2 YYNGEE. The CDR3 totals 13 residues. The V segment lost 3 bases and the J segment 5 bases; nucleotides outside the gene matches: 2.

This clone was detected only a few times. This chain links TRBV6-1 with TRBJ1-2; TRBD1 matches at 7 bases. The CDR3 loop spans 15 amino acids. Germline trimming cut 0 bases from V and 7 bases from J; bases unmatched to any gene: 8. Per germline, CDR1 MNHNS and CDR2 SASEGT. CDR3 bases: TGTGCCAGCAGTGAAGCGCCAACAGGGGTGAGTGGCTACACCTTC. Its translation is CASSEAPTGVSGYTF.

J is TRBJ1-4 and V is TRBV6-5; the match to TRBD1 covers 9 bases. V lost 6 bases and J lost 7; bases outside the gene matches: 6. CDR1 and CDR2 (germline): MNHEY, SVGAGI. CDR3 length: 14 amino acids. CDR3 in amino acids: CASRSGTGSEKLFF. CDR3 coding DNA: TGTGCCAGCAGATCCGGGACAGGGTCTGAAAAACTGTTTTTT.

The V gene is TRBV5-4, the J gene TRBJ2-1; D uncertain. Germline V gene lookup returns CDR1 SGHNT and CDR2 YYREEE (reference sequence). The CDR3 runs 14 residues. V lost 0 bases to trimming and J lost 15 bases, with 19 bases between them. The CDR3 nucleotides are TGTGCCAGCAGCTTGGTGGACCCAGCAACCCCTCGGTTCTTC. Protein: CASSLVDPATPRFF.